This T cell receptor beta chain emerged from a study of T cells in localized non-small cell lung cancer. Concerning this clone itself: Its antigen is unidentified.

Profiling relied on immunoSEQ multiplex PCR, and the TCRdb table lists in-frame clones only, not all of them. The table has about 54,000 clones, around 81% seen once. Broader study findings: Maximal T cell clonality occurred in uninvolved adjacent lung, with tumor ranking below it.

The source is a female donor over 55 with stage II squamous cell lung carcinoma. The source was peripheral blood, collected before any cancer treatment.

The CDR3 DNA is TGTGCCAGCGGCCTAGTACCCCAAGCTCTTCAACTAGCCAAAAACATTCAGTACTTC. Its translation is CASGLVPQALQLAKNIQYF. This chain connects TRBV7-2 to TRBJ2-4; no clear D. Germline CDR1 and CDR2: SGHTA and FQGNSA. V was cut by 8 bases and J by 0 bases, with 26 bases left in between. The CDR3 covers 19 residues.